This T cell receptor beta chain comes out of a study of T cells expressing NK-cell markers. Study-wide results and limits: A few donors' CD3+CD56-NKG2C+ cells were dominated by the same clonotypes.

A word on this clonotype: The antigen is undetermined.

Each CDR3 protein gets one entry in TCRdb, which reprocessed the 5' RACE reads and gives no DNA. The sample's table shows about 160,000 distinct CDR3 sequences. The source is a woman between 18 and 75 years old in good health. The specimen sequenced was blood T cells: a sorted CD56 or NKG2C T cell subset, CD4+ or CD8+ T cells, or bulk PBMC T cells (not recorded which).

Here the CDR3 reads CASISGRMNTGELFF. V usage is TRBV6-1 and J usage is TRBJ2-2; checking the TCRdb D call of TRBD2 is not possible without DNA. Germline V gives CDR1 MNHNS, CDR2 SASEGT. The CDR3 totals 15 residues.